The subject of this entry is one T cell receptor (beta chain). Repertoires were generated with immunoSEQ multiplex PCR, while TCRdb's copy carries only in-frame clones and drops some. The sample holds under 85,000 clones, 85% to 90% seen once. From germline, CDR1 is ENHRY and CDR2 SYGVKD. This CDR3 is built from 12 residues. The germline V and J ends were trimmed by 2 bases and 5 bases, with 4 bases remaining between them. The data are from a study of OX40 agonist ivuxolimab in advanced cancers. Study at large: Patients were treated with ivuxolimab, an agonistic anti-OX40 (CD134) antibody. Every patient in dose escalation had hepatocellular carcinoma, melanoma, renal cell or head and neck cancer.

The TCR sequence derives from an adult with an advanced solid tumor such as melanoma, head and neck, liver or kidney cancer. This sequence joins TRBV10-3 and TRBJ2-1; D gene uncertain. The sample was CD4+ or CD8+ T cells sorted from blood, taken in a trial of the OX40 agonist ivuxolimab. In nucleotides, the CDR3 is TGTGCCATCAGTGAGCCGAACAATGAGCAGTTCTTC. It translates to CAISEPNNEQFF.